The 21 T cell receptor beta chains reported below all come from one sample, sequenced in a study of lymphopenia after photon versus proton radiotherapy. Measured with immunoSEQ multiplex PCR; TCRdb has only the in-frame clones, and not every one. The sample has tens of thousands of clones; about nine tenths are singletons. This specimen consisted of peripheral blood, obtained from a patient treated with photon-based radiotherapy. The source is a woman between 70 and 85 years old with pancreatic cancer.

The CDR3 bases are TGTGCCAGCAGCGCAGTCAGCGGTACTCAAGAGACCCAGTACTTC. Its translation: CASSAVSGTQETQYF. The chain uses TRBV7-3 and TRBJ2-5, with a weak D call TRBD2 (5 bases). This CDR3 is 15 amino acids long. Trimming stripped 5 bases from V and 2 bases from J, with 15 bases between. CDR1 SGHTA and CDR2 FQGTGA come from the germline V gene.

The CDR3 DNA follows: TGTGCCAGCAGCCAAGGTCTCCCCAACTATGGCTACACCTTC. Its protein is CASSQGLPNYGYTF. The V gene is TRBV4-2, the J gene TRBJ1-2; D remains ambiguous. Germline lookup yields CDR1 LGHNA and CDR2 YNFKEQ. The CDR3 is 14 residues long. The ends were cut back, 1 base at V and 2 bases at J, with 8 bases in the middle.

The CDR3 coding sequence is TGTGCCAGTCGAGCAGGGAGGTTAACAGATACGCAGTATTTT. Its translation is CASRAGRLTDTQYF. This chain joins TRBV19 and TRBJ2-3; D might be TRBD2 (6 bases). Per germline, CDR1 LNHDA and CDR2 SQIVND (reference sequence). V lost 8 bases and J 3 bases, leaving 15 bases between the germline ends. CDR3 length: 14 amino acids.

This clone has only a few counts. The chain links TRBV19 to TRBJ1-5, with D tentatively TRBD1 (5 bases). The CDR3 has 18 residues. V lost 7 bases, J lost 0 bases, and 22 bases lay in between. Germline loops: CDR1 LNHDA, CDR2 SQIVND (reference sequence). This CDR3 is CASTPGQGEGYSNQPQHF. In DNA form, the CDR3 reads TGTGCCAGTACCCCGGGGCAGGGCGAGGGGTATAGCAATCAGCCCCAGCATTTT.

This chain uses TRBV18 with TRBJ1-1; D is undetermined. Between the trimmed V and J ends, which lost 6 bases and 0 bases, there was a span of 14 bases. The CDR3 contains 15 residues. The germline V gene encodes CDR1 KGHSH and CDR2 LQKENI. CDR3 coding DNA: TGTGCCAGCTCCTTGACCCCCGACCTGAACACTGAAGCTTTCTTT. It specifies CASSLTPDLNTEAFF.

The V gene is TRBV19, the J gene TRBJ1-5; TRBD1 aligns across 11 bases. The V and J ends lost 8 bases and 1 base, in that order; junction bases with no gene match: 1. Per the germline V gene, CDR1 is LNHDA and CDR2 is SQIVND (reference sequence). The CDR3 sequence is 14 residues long. Written as DNA, the CDR3 is TGTGCCAGTCGGGACAGGGGGAGCAATCAGCCCCAGCATTTT. Its translation: CASRDRGSNQPQHF.

This chain connects TRBV5-1 to TRBJ1-1; 8 bases agree with TRBD1. This CDR3 has 14 residues. The V and J ends lost 3 bases and 5 bases, in that order; junction bases with no gene match: 6. Germline V lookup: CDR1 SGHRS, CDR2 YFSETQ. The CDR3 DNA reads TGCGCCAGCAGCTCCCAGGGGGCGCGGACTGAAGCTTTCTTT. Translated: CASSSQGARTEAFF.

In DNA, the CDR3 is TGTGCCAGCAGTAAGCAGGGCGGCGGAAACACCATATATTTT. Translated: CASSKQGGGNTIYF. The V and J genes are TRBV6-1 and TRBJ1-3, with D possibly TRBD1 on 5 matching bases. CDR3 length: 14 residues. V gave up 5 bases and J gave up 4 bases, with 12 bases separating them. Germline values: CDR1 MNHNS, CDR2 SASEGT.

The V gene is TRBV27, the J gene TRBJ1-3, with TRBD1 matching 7 bases. This CDR3 contains 16 residues. V lost 6 bases and J lost 2; bases outside the gene matches: 10. The germline CDR1 and CDR2 sequences are MNHEY and SMNVEV (reference sequence). For the CDR3, the DNA is TGTGCCAGCAGGGAGAGGGGGCGGGTCCCTGGAAACACCATATATTTT. It is translated as CASRERGRVPGNTIYF.

CDR3 in amino acids: CASSSGAQETQYF. CDR3 sequence (DNA): TGTGCCAGCAGCTCCGGGGCCCAAGAGACCCAGTACTTC. J is TRBJ2-5 and V is TRBV7-2, with D possibly being TRBD1 or TRBD2 (5 bases each). The CDR3 runs 13 residues. Germline loops: CDR1 SGHTA, CDR2 FQGNSA. The germline V and J ends were trimmed by 4 bases and 1 base, with 7 bases remaining between them.

V is TRBV2 and J is TRBJ1-2, with 9 positions matching TRBD1. Trimming removed 5 bases from V and 3 bases from J; junction bases left unmatched: 7. Germline V gene lookup returns CDR1 SNHLY and CDR2 FYNNEI. This CDR3 is built from 15 residues. The CDR3 sequence: CASSPRDRVDYGYTF. The CDR3 DNA reads TGTGCCAGCAGTCCCCGGGACAGGGTTGACTATGGCTACACCTTC.

This sequence joins TRBV18 and TRBJ2-1; 7 bases align to TRBD2. CDR1 KGHSH and CDR2 LQKENI come from the germline V gene. The V segment lost 3 bases and the J segment 10 bases; nucleotides outside the gene matches: 21. The CDR3 has 18 residues. CDR3 coding DNA: TGTGCCAGCTCACCCAGCGGGACCATATCCCTCCGGGGAGGGGAGCAGTTCTTC. It encodes CASSPSGTISLRGGEQFF.

The rearrangement uses TRBV28 and TRBJ2-3; 9 nucleotides match TRBD2. Germline assignment: CDR1 MDHEN and CDR2 SYDVKM. Trimming cost V 1 base and J 4 bases; bases outside gene matches: 6. This CDR3 has 16 residues. CDR3 amino acids: CASSLFEGTSSDTQYF. CDR3 in DNA: TGTGCCAGCAGTTTATTCGAAGGGACTAGCTCAGATACGCAGTATTTT.

The V and J genes are TRBV5-1 and TRBJ2-4; TRBD2 might be the D (5 bases). The germline gives CDR1 SGHRS, CDR2 YFSETQ. The CDR3 is 12 residues long. With 2 bases removed from V and 8 bases from J, the gap between germline ends came to 8 bases. CDR3 residues: CASSFPGDIQYF. CDR3 DNA: TGCGCCAGCAGCTTCCCCGGGGACATTCAGTACTTC.

The rearrangement uses TRBV11-2 and TRBJ2-1; possibly TRBD1 or TRBD2 for D (5 bases each). The germline V gene has CDR1 SGHAT and CDR2 FQNNGV. V shed 6 bases and J shed 4 bases, with 19 bases lying between them. The CDR3 runs 16 residues. CDR3 sequence (DNA): TGTGCCAGCAGTCCCGTCGCGAGGGGTTCATACAATGAGCAGTTCTTC. Translated: CASSPVARGSYNEQFF. Full variable domain (remainder filled in from reference TRBV11-2 and TRBJ2-1): EAGVAQSPRYKIIEKRQSVAFWCNPISGHATLYWYQQILGQGPKLLIQFQNNGVVDDSQLPKDRFSAERLKGVDSTLKIQPAKLEDSAVYLCASSPVARGSYNEQFFGPGTRLTVL.

This clone was observed a handful of times. This chain joins TRBV27 and TRBJ2-1; tentative D call: TRBD1 (6 bases). CDR3 size: 12 residues. Trimming removed 5 bases from V and 6 bases from J, with 8 bases in between. Germline CDR1 reads MNHEY; CDR2 reads SMNVEV (reference sequence). Here the CDR3 reads CASSQGFNEQFF. DNA for the CDR3: TGTGCCAGCAGTCAGGGGTTCAATGAGCAGTTCTTC.

The chain uses TRBV28 and TRBJ1-5, with 7 bases that match TRBD1. With 6 bases clipped from V and 5 bases from J, the junction kept 7 bases outside the gene matches. Germline V gives CDR1 MDHEN, CDR2 SYDVKM. This CDR3 spans 14 amino acids. This CDR3 reads CASSPGQNYQPQHF. CDR3 nucleotide sequence: TGTGCCAGCAGCCCGGGACAGAATTATCAGCCCCAGCATTTT. The whole variable domain, remainder taken from reference TRBV28 and TRBJ1-5, is DVKVTQSSRYLVKRTGEKVFLECVQDMDHENMFWYRQDPGLGLRLIYFSYDVKMKEKGDIPEGYSVSREKKERFSLILESASTNQTSMYLCASSPGQNYQPQHFGDGTRLSIL.

The rearrangement uses TRBV18 and TRBJ2-2; no clear D. Trimming removed 10 bases from V and 2 bases from J, with 17 bases in between. Per germline, CDR1 KGHSH and CDR2 LQKENI. The CDR3 consists of 15 residues. The CDR3 DNA follows: TGTGCCACCCCACAAACCTGGGGAAACACCGGGGAGCTGTTTTTT. Protein sequence: CATPQTWGNTGELFF.

J is TRBJ2-7 and V is TRBV7-2; 9 bases match TRBD1. Germline V gene sequence: CDR1 SGHTA, CDR2 FQGNSA. Unmatched junction bases numbered 6, after V lost 5 bases and J lost 4 bases. This CDR3 spans 14 amino acids. In nucleotides, the CDR3 is TGTGCCAGCAGCCCGGACAGGGGCCGGTACGAGCAGTACTTC. This codes for CASSPDRGRYEQYF.

The chain combines TRBV4-3 with TRBJ2-6; perhaps TRBD1 as D (6 bases). V gave up 1 base and J gave up 2 bases, with 12 bases separating them. The CDR3 is 17 residues long. Germline CDR1 LGHNA, CDR2 YSLEER. The CDR3 nucleotides read TGCGCCAGCAGCCAAGTGATCTACAGGGCTGGGGCCAACGTCCTGACTTTC. Residues: CASSQVIYRAGANVLTF.

The chain has TRBV10-3 and TRBJ1-2; 7 bases are shared with TRBD1. With 3 bases clipped from V and 5 bases from J, the junction kept 9 bases outside the gene matches. Germline loops: CDR1 ENHRY, CDR2 SYGVKD. The CDR3 consists of 15 residues. The CDR3 DNA follows: TGTGCCATCAGTGACGGGTGGCAGGGGGAATATGGCTACACCTTC. Protein product: CAISDGWQGEYGYTF.